This T cell receptor beta chain emerged from a study of cytomegalovirus exposure and HLA in healthy donors. The primer mix had 60 Vbeta and 13 Jbeta primers. TCRdb keeps only in-frame clones here, not all; method: immunoSEQ multiplex PCR. The sample yields 100,000 or so clones, 60% to 85% seen once. The specimen was PBMCs. This TCR came from a male donor in good health and CMV-seronegative.

For the CDR3, the DNA is TGTGCCAGCAGTTACGGGGGCAGTTTCTACGAGCAGTACTTC. Translating it yields CASSYGGSFYEQYF. The gene calls are TRBV6-5 and TRBJ2-5, with a weak D call TRBD1 (6 bases). The end of the DNA fits TRBJ2-7 better, so the J call may be wrong. The CDR3 loop spans 14 amino acids. Per germline, CDR1 MNHEY and CDR2 SVGAGI.